This record concerns one T cell receptor beta chain sequence. Its cognate antigen is unknown. The CDR3 consists of 14 residues. Germline CDR1 is ENHRY and CDR2 is SYGVKD. The V end was cut by 3 bases, the J end by 2 bases, with 8 bases between. Assay: immunoSEQ multiplex PCR; the TCRdb copy retains only in-frame clones and omits some. The sample has approximately 90,000 clones; roughly nine tenths are singletons. The sample comes from a study of T cell responses to AZD1222 COVID-19 vaccine. Study findings and constraints: Regions 160-218 and 743-854 held dominance among vaccine-associated CD4 TCRs, which spanned spike. No repertoire was sampled before or during the peak T cell response, only after it. Reportedly, close to half of spike-specific TCRs are directed against unmutated variant regions. Clonal diversity may have been underestimated in mostly white British donors.

This chain uses TRBV10-3 with TRBJ2-1; D is unresolved. This receptor was taken from an adult in good health. The source material was peripheral blood, sampled on day 0 of AZD1222 vaccination. The CDR3 DNA follows: TGTGCCATCAGTGATTTGGAAGCCTACAATGAGCAGTTCTTC. It translates to CAISDLEAYNEQFF.